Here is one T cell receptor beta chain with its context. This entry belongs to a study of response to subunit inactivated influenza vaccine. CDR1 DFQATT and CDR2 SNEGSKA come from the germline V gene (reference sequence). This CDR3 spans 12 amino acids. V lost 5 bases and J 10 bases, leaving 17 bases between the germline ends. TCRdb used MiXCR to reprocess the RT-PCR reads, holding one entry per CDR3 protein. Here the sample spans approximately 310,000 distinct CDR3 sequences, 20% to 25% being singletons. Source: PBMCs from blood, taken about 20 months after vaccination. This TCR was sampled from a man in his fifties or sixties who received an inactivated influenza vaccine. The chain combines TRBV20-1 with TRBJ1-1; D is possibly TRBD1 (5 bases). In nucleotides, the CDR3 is TGCAGTGCTGGCCGGGGCACCGATGGAGCTTTCTTT. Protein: CSAGRGTDGAFF.